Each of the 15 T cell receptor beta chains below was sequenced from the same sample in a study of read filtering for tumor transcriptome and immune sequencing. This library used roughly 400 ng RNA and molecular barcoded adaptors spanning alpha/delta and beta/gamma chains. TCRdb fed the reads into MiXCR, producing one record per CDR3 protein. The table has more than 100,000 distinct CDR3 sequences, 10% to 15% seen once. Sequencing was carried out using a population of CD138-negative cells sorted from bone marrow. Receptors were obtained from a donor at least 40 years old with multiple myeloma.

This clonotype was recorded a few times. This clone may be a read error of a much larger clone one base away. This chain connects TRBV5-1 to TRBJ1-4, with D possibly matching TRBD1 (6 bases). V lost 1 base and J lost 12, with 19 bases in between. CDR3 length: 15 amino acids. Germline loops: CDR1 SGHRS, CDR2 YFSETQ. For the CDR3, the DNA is TGCGCCAGCAGCTTGAGGGGGGCGTTCGACGAACAACTGTTTTTT. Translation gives CASSLRGAFDEQLFF.

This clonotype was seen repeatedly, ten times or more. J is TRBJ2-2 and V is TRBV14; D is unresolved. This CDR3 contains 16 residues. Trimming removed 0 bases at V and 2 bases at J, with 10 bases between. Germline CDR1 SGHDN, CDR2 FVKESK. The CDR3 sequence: CASSQDFGSNTGELFF. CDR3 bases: TGTGCCAGCAGCCAAGATTTCGGCAGTAACACCGGGGAGCTGTTTTTT.

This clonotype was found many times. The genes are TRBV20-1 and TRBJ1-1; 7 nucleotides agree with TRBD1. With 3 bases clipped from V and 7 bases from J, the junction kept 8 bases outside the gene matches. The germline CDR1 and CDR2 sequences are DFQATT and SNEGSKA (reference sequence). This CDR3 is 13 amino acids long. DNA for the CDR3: TGCAGTGCTAGGCCAGGGGGACTTGATGAAGCTTTCTTT. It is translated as CSARPGGLDEAFF.

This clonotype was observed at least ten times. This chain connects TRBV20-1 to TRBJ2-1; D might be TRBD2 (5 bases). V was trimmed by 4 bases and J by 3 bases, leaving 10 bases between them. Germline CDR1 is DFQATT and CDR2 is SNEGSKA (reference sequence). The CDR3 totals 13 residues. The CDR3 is CSAITSGYNEQFF. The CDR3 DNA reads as TGCAGTGCTATTACGAGCGGCTACAATGAGCAGTTCTTC.

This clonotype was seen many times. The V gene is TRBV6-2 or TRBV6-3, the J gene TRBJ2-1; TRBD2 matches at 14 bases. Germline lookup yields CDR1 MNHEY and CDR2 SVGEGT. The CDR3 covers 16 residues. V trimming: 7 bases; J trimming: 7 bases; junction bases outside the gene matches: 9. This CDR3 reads CASTGGLAGGRNEQFF. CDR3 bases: TGTGCCAGCACTGGCGGACTAGCGGGGGGTAGGAATGAGCAGTTCTTC.

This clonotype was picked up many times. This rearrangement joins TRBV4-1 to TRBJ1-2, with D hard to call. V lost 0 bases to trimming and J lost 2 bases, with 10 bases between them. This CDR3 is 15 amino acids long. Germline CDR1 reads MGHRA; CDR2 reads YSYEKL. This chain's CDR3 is CASSQEALSNYGYTF. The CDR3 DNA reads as TGCGCCAGCAGCCAAGAGGCCCTTTCAAACTATGGCTACACCTTC.

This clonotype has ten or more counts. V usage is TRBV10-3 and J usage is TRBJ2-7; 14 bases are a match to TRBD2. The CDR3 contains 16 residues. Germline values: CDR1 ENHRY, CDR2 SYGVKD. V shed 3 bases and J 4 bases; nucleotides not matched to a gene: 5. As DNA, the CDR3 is TGTGCCATCAGTGAACCGGGGACTAGCGGGAGTTACGAGCAGTACTTC. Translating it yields CAISEPGTSGSYEQYF.

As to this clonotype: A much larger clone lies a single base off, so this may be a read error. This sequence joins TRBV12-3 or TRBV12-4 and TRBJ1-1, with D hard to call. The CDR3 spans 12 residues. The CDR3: CASGLGGLKAFF. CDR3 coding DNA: TGTGCCAGCGGTTTGGGCGGTCTTAAAGCTTTCTTT.

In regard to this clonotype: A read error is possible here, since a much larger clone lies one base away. CDR3 coding DNA: TGTGCCAGTAGCTCGCGGGTGAACGCTGAAGCTTTCTTT. Its translation is CASSSRVNAEAFF. The V and J genes are TRBV19 and TRBJ1-1; unclear D gene. The CDR3 is 13 residues long. Germline CDR1 LNHDA, CDR2 SQIVND (reference sequence).

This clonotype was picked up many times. CDR3 loop: CSAARQSINEKLFF. CDR3 nucleotides: TGCAGCGCCGCCCGACAATCTATAAATGAAAAACTGTTTTTT. This chain links TRBV29-1 with TRBJ1-4; no firm D call. Germline V gene data show CDR1 as SQVTM and CDR2 as ANQGSEA. The length of the CDR3 is 14 residues. V lost 7 bases and J lost 5, with 17 bases in between.

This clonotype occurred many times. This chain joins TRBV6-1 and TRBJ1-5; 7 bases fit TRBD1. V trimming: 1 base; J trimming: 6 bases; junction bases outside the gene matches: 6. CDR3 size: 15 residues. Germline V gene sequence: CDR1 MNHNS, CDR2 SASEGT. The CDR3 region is CASSEESGGIQPQHF. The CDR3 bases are TGTGCCAGCAGTGAAGAGTCAGGGGGGATTCAGCCCCAGCATTTT.

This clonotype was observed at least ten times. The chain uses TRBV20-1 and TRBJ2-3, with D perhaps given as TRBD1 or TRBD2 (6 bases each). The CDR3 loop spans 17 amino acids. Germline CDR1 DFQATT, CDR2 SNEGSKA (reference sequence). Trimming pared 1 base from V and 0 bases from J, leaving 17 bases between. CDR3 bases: TGCAGTGCTAGAGCGACTTGGGGGGCTAATAGCACAGATACGCAGTATTTT. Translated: CSARATWGANSTDTQYF.

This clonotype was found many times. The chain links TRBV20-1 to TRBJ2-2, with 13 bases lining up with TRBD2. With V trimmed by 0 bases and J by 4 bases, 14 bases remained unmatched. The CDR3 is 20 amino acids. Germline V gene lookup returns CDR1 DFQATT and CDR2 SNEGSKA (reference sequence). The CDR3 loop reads CSARDWSAGTSGTSTGELFF. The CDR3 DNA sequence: TGCAGTGCTAGAGATTGGTCGGCAGGGACTAGCGGGACTAGCACCGGGGAGCTGTTTTTT.

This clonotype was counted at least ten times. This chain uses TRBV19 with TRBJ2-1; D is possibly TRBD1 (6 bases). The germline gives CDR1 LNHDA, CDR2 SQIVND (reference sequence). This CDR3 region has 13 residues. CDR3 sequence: CASTEVRGNEQFF. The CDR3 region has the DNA TGTGCTTCCACGGAAGTGAGGGGGAATGAGCAGTTCTTC.

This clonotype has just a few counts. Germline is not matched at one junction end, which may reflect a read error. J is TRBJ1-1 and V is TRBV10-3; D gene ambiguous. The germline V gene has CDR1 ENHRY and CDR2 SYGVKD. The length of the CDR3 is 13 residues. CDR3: CAISDQTNTEAFF. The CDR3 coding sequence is TGTGCCATCAGTGACCAGACGAACACTGAAGCTTTCTTC.